This T cell receptor (beta chain) was identified during a study of blood T cell repertoires in COVID-19. Study at large: The cDNA or gDNA used as material had been derived from T cells, B-cell-depleted T cells, or PBMCs.

The age range of participants was about 18 to 90 years, with residence in roughly 25 US areas. Profiling relied on immunoSEQ multiplex PCR, and the TCRdb table lists in-frame clones only, not all of them. The sample lists roughly 300,000 clones; approximately 90% were seen once. This CDR3 region has 13 residues. V dropped 5 bases and J dropped 8 bases, with 13 bases sitting between them. The germline V gene encodes CDR1 SGHTA and CDR2 FQGNSA. Sequencing was carried out using PBMCs or T cells enriched from blood (not recorded which). The TCR sequence derives from a woman under 40 who had recovered from COVID-19. This chain joins TRBV7-2 and TRBJ2-1, with TRBD2 as a possible D gene (5 bases). CDR3 loop: CASSPTSRDEQFF. The CDR3 region has the DNA TGTGCCAGCAGCCCTACCTCGAGGGATGAGCAGTTCTTC.